Below, 19 T cell receptor beta chains from the same sample are listed, as sequenced in a study of T cells after yellow fever vaccination (dated by TCRdb to between 2018 and 2021). The treatment or condition label corresponds to: live attenuated yellow fever vaccine strain. Libraries were built with 5' RACE. The run used an Illumina HiSeq 2500. TCRdb itself trimmed the public reads at Q25 with fastp, ran MiXCR and retained productive beta chains. Each record represents a unique CDR3 protein, reported with the most common genes and DNA among its rows. The sample table holds a few hundred thousand distinct CDR3 sequences, of which roughly a fifth were seen once. The ten biggest clones cover roughly an eighth of the sample. This specimen was PBMCs, taken 15 days after the yellow fever booster vaccination. Receptor source: a man between 25 and 39 years old who received the YFV17D yellow fever vaccine.

This clonotype was counted between two and nine times. The chain links TRBV19 to TRBJ2-2; no reliable D call. Looked up from germline, CDR1 is LNHDA and CDR2 is SQIVND (reference sequence). V lost 1 base and J lost 7, with 13 bases in between. This CDR3 region has 15 residues. The CDR3 DNA sequence: TGTGCCAGTAGTATAGGTCCAGCAGCAGACGGGGAGCTGTTTTTT. Translation: CASSIGPAADGELFF.

This chain uses TRBV28 with TRBJ2-3; weak D call: TRBD1 (7 bases). The length of the CDR3 is 14 residues. In germline, CDR1 is MDHEN, CDR2 SYDVKM. V dropped 2 bases and J dropped 5 bases, with 11 bases sitting between them. The CDR3 protein is CASSLRQGGDTQYF. CDR3 DNA sequence: TGTGCCAGCAGTTTACGACAGGGAGGAGATACGCAGTATTTT.

The rearrangement joins TRBV7-2 to TRBJ1-5; D is possibly TRBD1 (5 bases). V gave up 5 bases and J gave up 4 bases, with 12 bases separating them. CDR1 is SGHTA, CDR2 FQGNSA, per germline. The CDR3 is 14 amino acids. The DNA of the CDR3 is TGTGCCAGCAGCCGGGACCTAGGGAATCAGCCCCAGCATTTT. It specifies CASSRDLGNQPQHF.

This clonotype has ten or more counts. The chain carries TRBV5-1 and TRBJ2-2; D remains unclear. Germline-derived CDR1 and CDR2 are SGHRS and YFSETQ. This CDR3 contains 14 residues. Trimming took off 9 bases at V and 1 base at J, with 13 bases between the two ends. CDR3 DNA: TGCGCCATCTACGCGCGATTGAACACCGGGGAGCTGTTTTTT. Translating gives CAIYARLNTGELFF.

The chain recombines TRBV12-3 or TRBV12-4 with TRBJ2-2; TRBD1 matches 8 bases. After removal of 8 bases from V and 1 base from J, the junction contained 18 bases not matched to a gene. This CDR3 has 19 amino acids. The CDR3, as DNA: TGTGCCAGCCTCGGGACAGGCGTCTCCTCTGGGGTGAACACCGGGGAGCTGTTTTTT. Translation gives CASLGTGVSSGVNTGELFF.

J is TRBJ2-2 and V is TRBV4-3; TRBD2 aligns across 11 bases. This CDR3 spans 18 amino acids. Looked up from germline, CDR1 is LGHNA and CDR2 is YSLEER. After removal of 0 bases from V and 4 bases from J, the junction contained 7 bases not matched to a gene. CDR3 region: CASSQEELAGVGTGELFF. The CDR3 DNA reads as TGCGCCAGCAGCCAAGAAGAACTAGCGGGAGTTGGCACCGGGGAGCTGTTTTTT.

The chain joins TRBV27 to TRBJ2-7, with D perhaps given as TRBD1 or TRBD2 (6 bases each). Germline V CDR1 and CDR2: MNHEY, SMNVEV (reference sequence). V lost 6 bases and J 4 bases, leaving 22 bases between the germline ends. The CDR3 sequence is 16 residues long. This CDR3 reads CASRPQGLLLIYEQYF. CDR3 nucleotides: TGTGCCAGCAGGCCACAGGGACTTCTCCTGATTTACGAGCAGTACTTC.

This sequence joins TRBV7-2 and TRBJ2-7, with 10 bases fitting TRBD2. Losses at the gene ends were 4 bases for V and 4 bases for J; bases not matched to a gene: 13. The CDR3 totals 17 residues. From germline, CDR1 is SGHTA and CDR2 FQGNSA. The CDR3 DNA sequence: TGTGCCAGCAGCTCCCTTGGGGCTAGCGGGAGTTTGTACGAGCAGTACTTC. Amino acid sequence: CASSSLGASGSLYEQYF.

This chain uses TRBV7-9 with TRBJ2-2, with TRBD2 matching over 8 bases. Trimming took 6 bases from V and 5 from J; bases not matched to a gene: 5. Per germline, CDR1 SEHNR and CDR2 FQNEAQ (reference sequence). The CDR3 has 14 amino acids. The CDR3 loop reads CASRDIAGTGELFF. Written as DNA, the CDR3 is TGTGCCAGCAGAGATATAGCGGGAACCGGGGAGCTGTTTTTT.

This clonotype was detected only a few times. Here the CDR3 DNA reads TGTGCCAGCAGGGAGGGGCCGAACACCGGGGAGCTGTTTTTT. This encodes CASREGPNTGELFF. This chain connects TRBV11-2 to TRBJ2-2; possible D gene TRBD2, 6 bases. Germline V lookup: CDR1 SGHAT, CDR2 FQNNGV. This CDR3 region has 14 residues. Trimming left V 6 bases short and J 0 bases short, with 8 bases between.

In its sample, this clonotype was seen a few times. The V call is TRBV20-1, the J call TRBJ2-3, with D tentatively TRBD2 (6 bases). The CDR3 runs to 16 residues. V dropped 0 bases and J dropped 5 bases, with 18 bases sitting between them. Germline CDR1 is DFQATT and CDR2 is SNEGSKA (reference sequence). CDR3 amino acids: CSARDSAGSLRDTQYF. In DNA, the CDR3 is TGCAGTGCTAGAGACTCGGCGGGATCCTTGCGAGATACGCAGTATTTT.

The rearrangement links TRBV5-1 to TRBJ2-7; 7 bases fit TRBD2. CDR1 and CDR2 (germline): SGHRS, YFSETQ. CDR3 length equals 14 residues. V was pared by 4 bases and J by 7 bases, with 11 bases of the junction left unmatched. The CDR3 is CASSPDGPGGEQYF. CDR3 sequence (DNA): TGCGCCAGCAGCCCGGACGGGCCCGGGGGGGAGCAGTACTTC.

This clonotype has just a few counts. The chain is built from TRBV9 and TRBJ1-6; D is possibly TRBD1 (6 bases). This CDR3 region has 15 residues. Germline-derived CDR1 and CDR2 are SGDLS and YYNGEE. V was cut by 3 bases and J by 10 bases, with 17 bases left in between. For the CDR3, the DNA is TGTGCCAGCAGCGAGGGTAGGGGGGCGCGCTCACCCCTCCACTTT. This translates into CASSEGRGARSPLHF.

CDR3 loop: CASSLGAVGYEQYF. In nucleotides, the CDR3 is TGTGCCAGCAGCTTAGGTGCGGTCGGCTACGAGCAGTACTTC. This rearrangement joins TRBV7-9 to TRBJ2-7; no definite D call. Germline CDR1 is SEHNR and CDR2 is FQNEAQ (reference sequence). The V and J ends lost 1 base and 3 bases respectively, with 10 bases between them. This CDR3 has 14 amino acids.

The chain uses TRBV18 and TRBJ2-5; 11 bases line up with TRBD2. CDR3 length: 15 residues. CDR1 is KGHSH, CDR2 LQKENI, per germline. V lost 6 bases, J lost 4 bases, and 7 bases stayed unmatched. The CDR3, as DNA: TGTGCCAGCTCCCCGATAGCGGGAGGGGGAGAGACCCAGTACTTC. Translated: CASSPIAGGGETQYF.

This clonotype has ten or more counts. The rearrangement uses TRBV20-1 and TRBJ2-3; 12 nucleotides agree with TRBD2. The V and J ends lost 0 bases and 3 bases, in that order; junction bases with no gene match: 7. Looked up from germline, CDR1 is DFQATT and CDR2 is SNEGSKA (reference sequence). The CDR3 has 17 residues. This CDR3 is CSARERLAGAQTDTQYF. The CDR3 DNA follows: TGCAGTGCTAGAGAGAGACTAGCGGGAGCTCAAACAGATACGCAGTATTTT.

The V call is TRBV6-5, the J call TRBJ2-1; the match to TRBD2 covers 13 bases. The CDR3 is made up of 17 amino acids. With V trimmed by 4 bases and J by 1 base, 4 bases remained unmatched. Germline V gene data show CDR1 as MNHEY and CDR2 as SVGAGI. DNA of the CDR3: TGTGCCAGCAGTTCGACTAGCGGGAGGCCATCCTACAATGAGCAGTTCTTC. Amino acid sequence: CASSSTSGRPSYNEQFF.

The J gene is TRBJ1-4, the V gene TRBV20-1; 7 nucleotides agree with TRBD1. The CDR3 is made up of 12 amino acids. Trimming removed 6 bases from V and 8 bases from J; junction bases left unmatched: 6. Germline lookup yields CDR1 DFQATT and CDR2 SNEGSKA (reference sequence). CDR3 sequence reads: CSARQGAEKLFF. In DNA, the CDR3 is TGCAGTGCCCGACAGGGCGCGGAAAAACTGTTTTTT.

The chain recombines TRBV7-2 with TRBJ1-5; TRBD1 aligns across 7 bases. Germline V CDR1 and CDR2: SGHTA, FQGNSA. V shed 3 bases and J 2 bases; nucleotides not matched to a gene: 4. The CDR3 extends over 15 amino acids. The CDR3 sequence is CASSLQGGGNQPQHF. The CDR3 DNA follows: TGTGCCAGCAGCTTGCAGGGGGGCGGCAATCAGCCCCAGCATTTT.